This entry describes one T cell receptor (beta chain). The germline V gene encodes CDR1 GTSNPN and CDR2 SVGIG (reference sequence). This CDR3 has 14 residues. V was shortened by 0 bases and J by 3 bases, with 9 bases between the two germline ends. cDNA came from around 0.54 to 1 ug RNA primed by random hexamers. TCRdb re-analysed the immunoSEQ multiplex PCR reads in MiXCR, keeping a single row per CDR3 protein. The sample has 130,000 or so distinct CDR3 sequences; nearly 96% are singletons. The record originates from a study of CD8 T cells in Susac syndrome. The sequence derives from a human donor with Susac syndrome. The chain combines TRBV30 with TRBJ1-5; the D is unclear. Sequenced material: CD4+ T cells from PBMCs. CDR3 coding DNA: TGTGCCTGGAGTGTAAGTGGGAACAATCAGCCCCAGCATTTT. Protein: CAWSVSGNNQPQHF.